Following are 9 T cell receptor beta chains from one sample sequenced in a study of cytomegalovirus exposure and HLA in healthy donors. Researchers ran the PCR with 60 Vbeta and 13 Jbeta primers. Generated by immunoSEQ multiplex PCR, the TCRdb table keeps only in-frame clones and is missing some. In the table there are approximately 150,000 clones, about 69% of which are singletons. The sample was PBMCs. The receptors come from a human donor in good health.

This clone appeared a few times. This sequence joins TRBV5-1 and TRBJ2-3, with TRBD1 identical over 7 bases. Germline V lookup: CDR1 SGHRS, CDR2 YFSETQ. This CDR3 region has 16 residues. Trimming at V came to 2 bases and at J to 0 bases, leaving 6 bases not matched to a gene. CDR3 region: CASSFGTVYSTDTQYF. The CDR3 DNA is TGCGCCAGCAGCTTCGGGACAGTCTATAGCACAGATACGCAGTATTTT.

CDR3 loop: CASSQDGQGGGYTF. CDR3 nucleotides: TGTGCCAGCAGCCAAGATGGACAGGGAGGCGGCTACACCTTC. The chain combines TRBV4-2 with TRBJ1-2, with 8 bases matching TRBD1. With 0 bases clipped from V and 8 bases from J, the junction kept 5 bases outside the gene matches. CDR3 length: 14 amino acids. CDR1 is LGHNA and CDR2 is YNFKEQ in the germline V gene.

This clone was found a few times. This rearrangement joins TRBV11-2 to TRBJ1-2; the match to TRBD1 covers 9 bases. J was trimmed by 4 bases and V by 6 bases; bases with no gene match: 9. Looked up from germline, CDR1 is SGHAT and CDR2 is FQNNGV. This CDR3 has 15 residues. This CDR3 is CASRSYRGRFYGYTF. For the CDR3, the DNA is TGTGCCAGCAGATCGTACAGGGGGCGATTCTATGGCTACACCTTC.

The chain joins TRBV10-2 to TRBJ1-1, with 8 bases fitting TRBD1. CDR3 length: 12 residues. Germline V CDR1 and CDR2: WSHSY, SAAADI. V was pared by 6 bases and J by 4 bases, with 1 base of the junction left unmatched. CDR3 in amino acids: CASRDRATEAFF. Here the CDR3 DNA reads TGCGCCAGCAGGGACAGGGCCACTGAAGCTTTCTTT.

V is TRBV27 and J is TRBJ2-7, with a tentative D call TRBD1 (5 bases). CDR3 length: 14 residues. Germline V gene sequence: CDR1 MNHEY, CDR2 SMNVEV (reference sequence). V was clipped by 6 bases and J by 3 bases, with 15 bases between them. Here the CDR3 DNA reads TGTGCCAGCAGGACCGACAGAGACCGCTACGAGCAGTACTTC. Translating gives CASRTDRDRYEQYF.

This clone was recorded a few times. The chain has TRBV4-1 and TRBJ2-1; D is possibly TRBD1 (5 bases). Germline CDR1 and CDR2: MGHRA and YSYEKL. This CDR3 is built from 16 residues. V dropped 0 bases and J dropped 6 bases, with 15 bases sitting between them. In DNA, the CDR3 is TGCGCCAGCAGCCAAGAGCCAGGGTGGAATGGCAATGAGCAGTTCTTC. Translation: CASSQEPGWNGNEQFF.

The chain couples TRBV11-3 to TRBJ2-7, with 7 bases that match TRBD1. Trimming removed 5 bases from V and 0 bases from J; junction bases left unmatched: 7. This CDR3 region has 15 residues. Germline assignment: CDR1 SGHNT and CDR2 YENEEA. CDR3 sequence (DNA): TGTGCCAGCAGCCCGTGGGGGACAGACTCCTACGAGCAGTACTTC. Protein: CASSPWGTDSYEQYF.

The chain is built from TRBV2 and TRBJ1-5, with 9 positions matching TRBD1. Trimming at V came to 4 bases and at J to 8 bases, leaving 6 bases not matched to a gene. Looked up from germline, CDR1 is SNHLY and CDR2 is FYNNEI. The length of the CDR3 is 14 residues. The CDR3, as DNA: TGTGCCAGCAGTGTTACGGGACAGGGTGAGCCCCAGCATTTT. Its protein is CASSVTGQGEPQHF.

The CDR3 DNA follows: TGTGCCAGCAGCTCTAGCGGGGGCCCAGTCTACGAGCAGTACTTC. This codes for CASSSSGGPVYEQYF. V is TRBV27 and J is TRBJ2-7; TRBD2 matches 10 bases. The CDR3 runs to 15 residues. CDR1 MNHEY and CDR2 SMNVEV come from the germline V gene (reference sequence). The ends lost 6 bases at V and 3 bases at J; junction bases unmatched: 8.